The T cell receptor beta chain under discussion was sequenced for a study of blood T cells in healthy people across ages. Germline loops: CDR1 SGHTA, CDR2 FQGNSA. The V and J ends lost 6 bases and 1 base, in that order; junction bases with no gene match: 12. CDR3 size: 18 residues. It was with a sample-barcoded 5' primer and a J-beta primer mix that a second PCR of roughly 7 to 12 cycles was run. MiXCR was run by TCRdb on the 5' RACE reads, yielding one entry per CDR3 protein. Among 650,000 to 1,000,000 distinct CDR3 sequences, around 34% were seen once, and the ten largest hold around 13%. Caucasian individuals from Russia who were healthy and aged about 6 to 95 acted as donors.

The genes are TRBV7-2 and TRBJ1-1; 12 nucleotides match TRBD1. The source material was blood. This clonotype originated in a man aged 18 to 30 in good health. CDR3 sequence (DNA): TGTGCCAGCAGGGCATGGGTCGGGACAGGGGGCACGAACACTGAAGCTTTCTTT. Protein product: CASRAWVGTGGTNTEAFF.